The 18 T cell receptor beta chains listed next were all sequenced from one sample in a study of T cells in Graves' hyperthyroidism and ophthalmopathy (dated by TCRdb to the late 2010s). The receptor library was made with multiplex PCR. TCRdb names Illumina HiSeq 2000 as the instrument used. TCR beta CDR3 regions were amplified from RNA transcripts. The TCR CDR3 was subjected to a first round of RT-PCR using the HTBI primer set and the Qiagen OneStep RT-PCR kit. TCRdb applied fastp at Q25 and MiXCR to the public reads, then kept only in-frame beta chains. Every entry covers one CDR3 protein and lists the most common genes and DNA from its rows. The sample table contains hundreds of thousands of distinct CDR3 sequences; only one count was recorded for about 20% of them. The ten largest account for 45% to 50% of the sample. The specimen was blood. All receptors come from a man aged 35-49 years with Graves' ophthalmopathy.

This chain links TRBV27 with TRBJ2-7; 9 nucleotides agree with TRBD1. The germline CDR1 and CDR2 sequences are MNHEY and SMNVEV (reference sequence). After removal of 8 bases from V and 3 bases from J, the junction contained 11 bases not matched to a gene. The CDR3 runs 15 residues. This CDR3 reads CASHPAGQGNYEQYF. Here the CDR3 DNA reads TGTGCCAGCCACCCGGCGGGACAGGGAAACTACGAGCAGTACTTC.

This clonotype showed up just a few times. This chain links TRBV5-5 with TRBJ2-2; tentatively, D is TRBD2 (6 bases). The CDR3 has 15 amino acids. Trimming pared 1 base from V and 3 bases from J, leaving 10 bases between. Germline CDR1 reads SGHKS; CDR2 reads YYEKEE (reference sequence). The DNA for the CDR3 is TGTGCCAGCAGCTTGTCCGGGAGAGACACCGGGGAGCTGTTTTTT. Translated, it gives CASSLSGRDTGELFF.

The J gene is TRBJ1-1, the V gene TRBV28; D may be TRBD1 (5 bases). V lost 6 bases and J 0 bases, leaving 20 bases between the germline ends. Germline CDR1 MDHEN, CDR2 SYDVKM. CDR3 length: 17 amino acids. CDR3 coding DNA: TGTGCCAGCAGCCCTGGGCAGGGTCCCACCATGAACACTGAAGCTTTCTTT. Its translation: CASSPGQGPTMNTEAFF. The full variable domain, rest sourced from reference TRBV28 and TRBJ1-1, is DVKVTQSSRYLVKRTGEKVFLECVQDMDHENMFWYRQDPGLGLRLIYFSYDVKMKEKGDIPEGYSVSREKKERFSLILESASTNQTSMYLCASSPGQGPTMNTEAFFGQGTRLTVV.

This clonotype came up a few times. The genes are TRBV12-3 or TRBV12-4 and TRBJ2-3; D is undetermined. The V and J ends lost 6 bases and 1 base respectively, with 11 bases between them. The CDR3 spans 14 residues. The CDR3 loop reads CASSPGFRTDTQYF. The CDR3 nucleotides are TGTGCCAGCAGCCCTGGGTTCCGCACAGATACGCAGTATTTT.

This clonotype was counted many times. The chain couples TRBV5-8 to TRBJ1-5; a weak D match, TRBD1 (5 bases). V lost 1 base and J lost 0, with 8 bases in between. The CDR3 sequence is 15 residues long. The germline V gene encodes CDR1 SGHTS and CDR2 YDEGEE. The CDR3 reads CASSLRGTSNQPQHF. CDR3 in DNA: TGTGCCAGCAGCTTGCGGGGGACTAGCAATCAGCCCCAGCATTTT.

This clonotype occurred a few times. The chain employs TRBV3-1 and TRBJ1-3, with D perhaps matching TRBD1 (5 bases). The CDR3 consists of 14 residues. V lost 8 bases and J lost 0, with 11 bases in between. CDR1 is LGHDT, CDR2 YNNKEL, per germline (reference sequence). CDR3 protein: CASGATSSGNTIYF. The DNA of the CDR3 is TGTGCCAGCGGGGCCACCTCCTCTGGAAACACCATATATTTT.

This chain joins TRBV29-1 and TRBJ1-1; D not certain. Germline V gene lookup returns CDR1 SQVTM and CDR2 ANQGSEA. The CDR3 extends over 14 amino acids. V was pared by 4 bases and J by 1 base, with 13 bases between. CDR3: CSVVDPPKNTEAFF. CDR3 nucleotides: TGCAGCGTTGTCGACCCACCGAAGAACACTGAAGCTTTCTTT.

Only a few counts were recorded for this clonotype. The genes are TRBV19 and TRBJ2-5; D remains unclear. With 1 base removed from V and 5 bases from J, the gap between germline ends came to 11 bases. The germline V gene has CDR1 LNHDA and CDR2 SQIVND (reference sequence). CDR3 length equals 14 residues. The CDR3: CASSIGPASETQYF. Here the CDR3 DNA reads TGTGCCAGTAGTATAGGGCCAGCGAGCGAGACCCAGTACTTC.

This clonotype occurred a few times. This sequence joins TRBV5-1 and TRBJ2-3, with D possibly matching TRBD2 (5 bases). Germline-derived CDR1 and CDR2 are SGHRS and YFSETQ. V lost 6 bases, J lost 5 bases, and 19 bases lay in between. CDR3 length: 15 residues. The CDR3 loop reads CASTPPSGAGDTQYF. The CDR3, as DNA: TGCGCCAGCACCCCCCCCAGCGGAGCCGGAGATACGCAGTATTTT.

This clonotype was seen ten or more times. V and J are TRBV2 and TRBJ1-4; D is uncertain. CDR1 and CDR2 (germline): SNHLY, FYNNEI. V was shortened by 5 bases and J by 4 bases, with 8 bases between the two germline ends. CDR3 size: 13 residues. As DNA, the CDR3 is TGTGCCAGCAGTAGAGACTATAATGAAAAACTGTTTTTT. It specifies CASSRDYNEKLFF.

This chain's CDR3 is CSARDQSYQPQHF. The CDR3 region has the DNA TGCAGTGCTAGAGATCAGAGTTATCAGCCCCAGCATTTT. V and J are TRBV20-1 and TRBJ1-5; D remains unclear. The germline V and J ends were trimmed by 0 bases and 5 bases, with 8 bases remaining between them. The CDR3 has 13 amino acids. Germline lookup yields CDR1 DFQATT and CDR2 SNEGSKA (reference sequence).

This clonotype has just a few counts. The chain joins TRBV9 to TRBJ2-2; D gene ambiguous. V lost 0 bases to trimming and J lost 4 bases, with 19 bases between them. The CDR3 runs 18 residues. Germline V lookup: CDR1 SGDLS, CDR2 YYNGEE. The CDR3 DNA sequence: TGTGCCAGCAGCGTAGCTAGTCTAATAGGAAGTCTCACCGGGGAGCTGTTTTTT. Protein: CASSVASLIGSLTGELFF.

This clonotype has more than one count but fewer than ten. The genes are TRBV12-3 or TRBV12-4 and TRBJ1-5, with D tentatively TRBD1 (6 bases). With 6 bases removed from V and 0 bases from J, the gap between germline ends came to 12 bases. The CDR3 loop spans 15 amino acids. CDR3 coding DNA: TGTGCCAGCAGGAAAGACAGGTATAGCAATCAGCCCCAGCATTTT. Protein sequence: CASRKDRYSNQPQHF.

This clonotype was detected a few times. The J gene is TRBJ2-1, the V gene TRBV6-1; TRBD2 matches 13 bases. Per the germline V gene, CDR1 is MNHNS and CDR2 is SASEGT. V was pared by 7 bases and J by 3 bases, with 3 bases of the junction left unmatched. This CDR3 has 15 residues. The CDR3 loop reads CASKGLAGDYNEQFF. DNA of the CDR3: TGTGCCAGCAAAGGACTAGCGGGGGACTACAATGAGCAGTTCTTC.

This sequence joins TRBV20-1 and TRBJ2-3; 8 bases map to TRBD2. V shed 6 bases, J shed 3 bases, and the junction held 11 bases outside the gene matches. The CDR3 covers 15 residues. Germline assignment: CDR1 DFQATT and CDR2 SNEGSKA (reference sequence). The CDR3 DNA reads TGCAGTGCCAGCGATGCCGGGAGGGGGACAGATACGCAGTATTTT. Protein product: CSASDAGRGTDTQYF.

This clonotype was observed at least ten times. J is TRBJ2-1 and V is TRBV7-8, with D hard to call. Germline values: CDR1 SGHVS, CDR2 FQNEAQ. The V end was cut by 5 bases, the J end by 7 bases, with 9 bases between. There are 12 residues in the CDR3. As DNA, the CDR3 is TGTGCCAGCAGCACCTTTGGGAATGAGCAGTTCTTC. It encodes CASSTFGNEQFF.

This clonotype was observed a handful of times. This rearrangement joins TRBV2 to TRBJ1-1; D remains unclear. The V end lost 3 bases, the J end lost 4 bases, and 12 bases lay between the germline ends. The CDR3 has 14 residues. The germline gives CDR1 SNHLY, CDR2 FYNNEI. The CDR3 spells CASSEFSRATEAFF. The CDR3 DNA is TGTGCCAGCAGTGAGTTTTCGAGGGCCACTGAAGCTTTCTTT.

Note on this clonotype: One junction end disagrees with the germline gene, perhaps due to a read error. This sequence joins TRBV5-4 and TRBJ2-7; D is ambiguous. The CDR3 sequence is 14 residues long. In germline, CDR1 is SGHNT, CDR2 YYREEE (reference sequence). CDR3 DNA: TGTGCCAGCAGCTTGGGCCGCGGCTCCTGCGAGCAGTACTTC. Amino acid sequence: CASSLGRGSCEQYF.